This T cell receptor beta chain was recorded in a study of blood T cells in healthy people across ages (dated by TCRdb to about 2015). As for the study more broadly: In model experiments, template switching captured about one uniquely barcoded TCR beta cDNA molecule for every two T cells. The study measured age-related changes in TCR beta repertoire diversity using deep sequencing normalized with unique cDNA molecular identifiers. Donors were grouped into four age groups: young (average roughly 15 years), middle-aged (roughly 37), aged (approximately 67) and long-lived (just over 80). To avoid experimental bias, donors of different ages were distributed randomly across sequencing lanes. Using the same blood draw, the study looked at two additional independent replicas of 1 million unique cDNA reads for two donors, one aged 18 to 29 and the other aged 80 or older.

Donors were a few dozen systemically healthy Caucasian individuals from Russia aged roughly 6 to 100 years. Ten milliliters of peripheral blood were drawn from each donor into EDTA-treated Vacutainer tubes. Ficoll-Paque density-gradient centrifugation was used to isolate PBMCs, with at least 6.5 million per sample. Total RNA was extracted from PBMCs with Trizol reagent, with at least 5 micrograms obtained per sample. For every donor, flow cytometry on a PBMC aliquot measured the percentage of naive CD45RAhigh/CD27high T cells. In its sample, this clonotype was seen a few times. Which antigen it targets is not known. No base quality values were provided; no much bigger clone lies one nucleotide off. Results and caveats for the whole study, not just this receptor: Observed TCR beta diversity per million T cells fell roughly linearly with age, and a significant reduction was already apparent by age around 40. Compared with the aged group, the long-lived group had more naive CD4+ T cells, fewer expanded clones and increased TCR diversity, suggesting age selection. Bulk unsorted PBMC profiling prevented conclusive comparison of naive and antigen-experienced compartments. Donor CMV infection status was unknown, potentially confounding age-related changes in expanded clonotypes. Observed TCR beta diversity correlated strongly with the percentage of naive T cells measured by flow cytometry. Estimates of total diversity based on one million sequenced T cells were considered lower bounds and underestimates.

Libraries came from 5' RACE. Sequencing was performed on an Illumina HiSeq 2500. A second PCR of about 6 to 11 cycles was run with a J-beta primer mix and a sample-barcoded 5' primer. A unique molecular identifier was introduced onto each TCR beta cDNA molecule by a template-switch 5' adaptor carrying 12 random nucleotides. At least 3 million CDR3-containing paired-end reads were obtained from each sample. First-strand cDNA synthesis was performed from all RNA using the Mint cDNA synthesis kit, with priming by a TRBC-specific oligonucleotide. All cDNA was treated with uracil-DNA glycosylase and then went through a first 18-cycle PCR with the universal primers M1SS and BC2_uni_R. In the authors' own workflow: Each sample was normalized by randomly selecting 1 million high-quality reads, each carrying a distinct molecular identifier. Instead of being binned into consensus sequences, reads that shared molecular identifiers were thrown out. MiTCR, with a Q25 quality threshold and the strictest error-elimination algorithm, was used for CDR3 identification, clonotype clustering and error correction. Lower-bound total TCR beta diversity was estimated with a nonparametric unseen species model using Euler transformation. TCRdb handled the public reads itself, with Q25 trimming in fastp and clone calling in MiXCR, and kept productive beta chains. Here each entry gathers all rows of one CDR3 protein and keeps the most common genes and DNA. TCRdb's processing, not the authors' own work, is the source of the V and J calls. The sample table lists hundreds of thousands of distinct CDR3 sequences, less than 35% of them with a count of one. Jointly, the top ten make up about 18% of the sample.

Sequenced sample: blood. This receptor was obtained from a woman of 80 years or more in good health.

The sequenced DNA: TGTGCCAGCAGTTACCCGACCCCAGGGGCCAACACCGGGGAGCTGTTTTTT. Translated, this is CASSYPTPGANTGELFF. The sequence links TRBV6-2 or TRBV6-3 to TRBJ2-2; TRBD1 is perhaps the D gene, given 6 matching bases. Counted from cysteine to phenylalanine, this CDR3 has 17 amino acids. Of all the DNA, just the CDR3 is kept, 51 bases in frame from base 1. The junction carries 15 bases between V and J, which are trimmed by 2 bases and 2 bases respectively. Sequences MNHEY (CDR1) and SVGEGT (CDR2) are obtained from the germline V gene.